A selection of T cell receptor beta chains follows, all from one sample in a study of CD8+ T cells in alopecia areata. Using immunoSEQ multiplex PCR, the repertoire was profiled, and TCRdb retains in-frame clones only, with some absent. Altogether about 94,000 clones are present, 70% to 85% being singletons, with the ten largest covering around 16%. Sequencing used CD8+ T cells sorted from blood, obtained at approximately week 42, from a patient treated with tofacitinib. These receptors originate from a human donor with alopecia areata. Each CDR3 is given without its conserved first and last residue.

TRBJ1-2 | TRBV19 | ASTYQGPNYGYT
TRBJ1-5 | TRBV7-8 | ASSLSNPERQPQH
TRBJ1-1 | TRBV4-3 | ASYRGQLRTEAF
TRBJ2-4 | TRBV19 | ASSPRTGVNIQY
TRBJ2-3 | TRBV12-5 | ASGLSREGETTDTQY
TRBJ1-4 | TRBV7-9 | ASSSSGQVDYEKLF
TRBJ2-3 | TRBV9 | ASSGDTQY
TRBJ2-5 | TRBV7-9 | ASSPPRVVSETQY
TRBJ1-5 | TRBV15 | ATSSSPAQVGQNQPQH
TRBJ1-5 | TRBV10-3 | AIRQGQAQPQH
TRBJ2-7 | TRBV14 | ASSQETGDYEQY
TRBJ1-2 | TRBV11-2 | ASRPPSHGNTNYGYT
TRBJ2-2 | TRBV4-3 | ASSQLLASENTGELF
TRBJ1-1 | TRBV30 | AWRPGVEAF
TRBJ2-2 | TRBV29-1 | SVEEGLGAGELF
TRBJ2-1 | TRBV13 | ASSPDRNEQF
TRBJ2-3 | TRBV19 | ASWDGSADTQY
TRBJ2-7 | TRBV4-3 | ASSQDRGSFYEQY
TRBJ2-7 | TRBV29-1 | SVVVRDYEQY
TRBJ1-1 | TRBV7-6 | ASSLPDLTREAF
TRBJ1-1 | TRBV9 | ASSVAGDEAAF
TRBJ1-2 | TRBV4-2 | ASSQSTANYGYT
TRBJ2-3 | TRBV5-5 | ASSTQGKDTQY
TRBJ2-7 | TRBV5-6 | ASSFTGASYEQY
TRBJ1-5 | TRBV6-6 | ASSFDRSNQPQH
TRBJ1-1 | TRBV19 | ASSIEGSMNTEAF
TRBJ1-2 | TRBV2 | ASSEASGKDYGYT
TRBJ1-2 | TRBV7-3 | ASSEDPTQNYGYT
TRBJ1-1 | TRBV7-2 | ASSPTGNMNTEAF
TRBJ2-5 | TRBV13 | ASSLESQEETQY
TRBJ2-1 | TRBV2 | ASRVGTGDYNEQF
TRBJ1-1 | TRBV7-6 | ASSPPQGVVTEAF
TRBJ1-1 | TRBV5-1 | ASSLQGSTEAF
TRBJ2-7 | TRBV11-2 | ASSPPDDEQY
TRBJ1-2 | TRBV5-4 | ASSLSSRVDGYT
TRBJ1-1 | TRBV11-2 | ASSPGTEAF
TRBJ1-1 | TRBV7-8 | ASSPRPEGHNTEAF
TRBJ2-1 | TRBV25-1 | ASSESETGPDNEQF
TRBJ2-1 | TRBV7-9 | ASSLAGGLNEQF
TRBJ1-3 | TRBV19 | ASSISRSGNTIY
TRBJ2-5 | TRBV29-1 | SVQRETQY
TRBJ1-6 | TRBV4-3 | ASSQDSRTGPNSPLH
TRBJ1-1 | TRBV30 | AWSWGNTEAF
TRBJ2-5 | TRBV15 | ATSYQGTGPQETQY
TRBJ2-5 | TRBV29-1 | SVEAIPGEGPFWETQY
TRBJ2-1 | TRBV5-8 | ASSAGGLAGTSSDEQF
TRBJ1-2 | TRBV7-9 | ASSFGGGYT
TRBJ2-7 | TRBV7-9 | ASSLAGLVNEQY
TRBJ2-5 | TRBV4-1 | ASSPGQQGLGETQY
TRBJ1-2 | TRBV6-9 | ASSYDRGGNGYT
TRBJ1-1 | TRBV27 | ASSLRRGEAF
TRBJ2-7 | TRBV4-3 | ASSQVLSRQRDYEQY
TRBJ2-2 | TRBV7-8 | ASSPFSGGAAGELF
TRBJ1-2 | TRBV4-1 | ASSQENSYGYT